A selection of T cell receptor beta chains follows, all from one sample in a study of Graves' ophthalmopathy and Graves' hyperthyroidism. TCRdb re-analysed the multiplex PCR reads in MiXCR, keeping a single row per CDR3 protein. The sample shows some 170,000 distinct CDR3 sequences, just under 40% of them seen only once. The sequenced sample was peripheral blood. The receptors originated from a man aged 30 to 39 with Graves' ophthalmopathy. The CDR3 runs from the conserved cysteine through the conserved F or W. The D gene is left open where the match is weak. Expanded clones are given a class, and other clones once, few, many or no size at all.

V gene: TRBV30
clone size: many
D gene: TRBD2
J gene: TRBJ2-7
CDR3 protein: CAWSPPRTSGRVYEQYF
CDR3 DNA: TGTGCCTGGAGTCCCCCCCGGACTAGCGGGAGGGTGTACGAGCAGTACTTC

V gene: TRBV6-2/TRBV6-3
clone size: NA
D gene: NA
J gene: TRBJ2-7
CDR3 protein: CASKSGTGPHEQYF
CDR3 DNA: TGTGCCAGCAAGTCCGGGACCGGGCCCCACGAGCAGTACTTC

V gene: TRBV12-3/TRBV12-4
clone size: many
D gene: TRBD1
J gene: TRBJ2-7
CDR3 protein: CASSGGTGAYEQYF
CDR3 DNA: TGTGCCAGCAGTGGAGGGACAGGGGCCTACGAGCAGTACTTC

V gene: TRBV6-5
clone size: NA
D gene: NA
J gene: TRBJ2-5
CDR3 protein: CASSYFPGIPETQYF
CDR3 DNA: TGTGCCAGCAGTTACTTCCCAGGGATCCCAGAGACCCAGTACTTC

V gene: TRBV18
clone size: many
D gene: NA
J gene: TRBJ1-1
CDR3 protein: CASSPQFRNTEAFF
CDR3 DNA: TGTGCCAGCTCACCGCAATTCAGGAACACTGAAGCTTTCTTT

V gene: TRBV19
clone size: NA
D gene: NA
J gene: TRBJ1-2
CDR3 protein: CASRFEAGNYGYTF
CDR3 DNA: TGTGCCAGTAGATTTGAGGCTGGAAACTATGGCTACACCTTC

V gene: TRBV12-3/TRBV12-4
clone size: many
D gene: NA
J gene: TRBJ2-7
CDR3 protein: CASSFFRGAYEQYF
CDR3 DNA: TGTGCCAGCAGTTTTTTCAGGGGGGCGTACGAGCAGTACTTC

V gene: TRBV6-1
clone size: NA
D gene: TRBD1
J gene: TRBJ1-2
CDR3 protein: CASFTGGGGYTF
CDR3 DNA: TGTGCCAGTTTTACAGGGGGAGGGGGCTACACCTTC

V gene: TRBV7-9
clone size: many
D gene: NA
J gene: TRBJ1-1
CDR3 protein: CASSLRQAAEAFF
CDR3 DNA: TGTGCCAGCAGCTTGCGGCAGGCAGCTGAAGCTTTCTTT

V gene: TRBV4-3
clone size: many
D gene: NA
J gene: TRBJ1-1
CDR3 protein: CASSQLLGPSMNTEAFF
CDR3 DNA: TGCGCCAGCAGCCAGCTCCTTGGGCCCAGCATGAACACTGAAGCTTTCTTT

V gene: TRBV27
clone size: many
D gene: TRBD2
J gene: TRBJ2-7
CDR3 protein: CASSLAGGTYEQYF
CDR3 DNA: TGTGCCAGCAGCCTTGCGGGAGGGACCTACGAGCAGTACTTC

V gene: TRBV12-3/TRBV12-4
clone size: NA
D gene: NA
J gene: TRBJ2-5
CDR3 protein: CASSLRADRRETQYF
CDR3 DNA: TGTGCCAGCAGTTTAAGGGCAGACCGCCGGGAGACCCAGTACTTC

V gene: TRBV30
clone size: NA
D gene: TRBD2
J gene: TRBJ2-7
CDR3 protein: CAWSLHRVAGHYEQYF
CDR3 DNA: TGTGCCTGGAGCCTCCATCGGGTAGCGGGACATTACGAGCAGTACTTC

V gene: TRBV28
clone size: many
D gene: NA
J gene: TRBJ1-5
CDR3 protein: CAGGRGSSQPQHF
CDR3 DNA: TGTGCCGGAGGGAGGGGGTCGAGTCAGCCCCAGCATTTT

V gene: TRBV11-2
clone size: many
D gene: NA
J gene: TRBJ2-7
CDR3 protein: CASSFGGSYEQYF
CDR3 DNA: TGTGCCAGCAGCTTTGGGGGCTCGTACGAGCAGTACTTC

V gene: TRBV6-4
clone size: few
D gene: TRBD1
J gene: TRBJ2-5
CDR3 protein: CASSERDRETQYF
CDR3 DNA: TGTGCCAGCAGTGAACGGGACAGGGAGACCCAGTACTTC

V gene: TRBV2
clone size: many
D gene: TRBD1
J gene: TRBJ1-2
CDR3 protein: CASMGQGYGYTF
CDR3 DNA: TGTGCCAGTATGGGACAGGGCTATGGCTACACCTTC

V gene: TRBV12-3/TRBV12-4
clone size: many
D gene: TRBD1
J gene: TRBJ1-5
CDR3 protein: CASRQGAGGNQPQHF
CDR3 DNA: TGTGCCAGCCGACAGGGGGCGGGGGGCAATCAGCCCCAGCATTTT

V gene: TRBV7-8
clone size: many
D gene: NA
J gene: TRBJ2-2
CDR3 protein: CASSDPPPGELFF
CDR3 DNA: TGTGCCAGCAGCGACCCCCCACCCGGGGAGCTGTTTTTT

V gene: TRBV5-1
clone size: many
D gene: NA
J gene: TRBJ2-5
CDR3 protein: CASSLEQGETQYF
CDR3 DNA: TGCGCCAGCAGCTTGGAACAGGGTGAGACCCAGTACTTC

V gene: TRBV19
clone size: NA
D gene: TRBD1
J gene: TRBJ1-6
CDR3 protein: CASSPGTAANSPLHF
CDR3 DNA: TGTGCCAGTAGTCCAGGGACAGCTGCTAATTCACCCCTCCACTTT

V gene: TRBV15
clone size: NA
D gene: NA
J gene: TRBJ2-6
CDR3 protein: CATSNRLGRANTGANVLTF
CDR3 DNA: TGTGCCACCAGCAACCGCCTGGGGAGAGCAAACACTGGGGCCAACGTCCTGACTTTC

V gene: TRBV10-3
clone size: many
D gene: NA
J gene: TRBJ1-1
CDR3 protein: CAISESTLGGSEAFF
CDR3 DNA: TGTGCCATCAGTGAGTCGACTCTGGGGGGTTCTGAAGCTTTCTTT

V gene: TRBV20-1
clone size: NA
D gene: NA
J gene: TRBJ2-7
CDR3 protein: CSARVKLRSVYEQYF
CDR3 DNA: TGCAGTGCTAGAGTGAAGCTTAGGAGCGTCTACGAGCAGTACTTC

V gene: TRBV6-1
clone size: NA
D gene: NA
J gene: TRBJ1-1
CDR3 protein: CASSRPPGVGTEAFF
CDR3 DNA: TGTGCCAGCAGTCGCCCTCCCGGGGTAGGCACTGAAGCTTTCTTT

V gene: TRBV20-1
clone size: NA
D gene: NA
J gene: TRBJ1-1
CDR3 protein: CTTRDLRGEAFF
CDR3 DNA: TGCACTACCAGGGACCTCCGTGGTGAAGCTTTCTTT

V gene: TRBV7-8
clone size: many
D gene: NA
J gene: TRBJ1-5
CDR3 protein: CASSLGYRSYSNQPQHF
CDR3 DNA: TGTGCCAGCAGCTTAGGGTACAGAAGCTATAGCAATCAGCCCCAGCATTTT

V gene: TRBV28
clone size: NA
D gene: NA
J gene: TRBJ2-5
CDR3 protein: CASSQGLWDQETQYF
CDR3 DNA: TGTGCCAGCAGTCAGGGACTTTGGGACCAAGAGACCCAGTACTTC

V gene: TRBV9
clone size: NA
D gene: NA
J gene: TRBJ2-7
CDR3 protein: CASSVEGRVDEQYF
CDR3 DNA: TGTGCCAGCAGCGTAGAGGGCAGGGTGGACGAGCAGTACTTC

V gene: TRBV14
clone size: NA
D gene: NA
J gene: TRBJ2-5
CDR3 protein: CASSISWAQETQYF
CDR3 DNA: TGTGCCAGCAGCATCAGTTGGGCCCAAGAGACCCAGTACTTC

V gene: TRBV6-2/TRBV6-3
clone size: NA
D gene: NA
J gene: TRBJ1-2
CDR3 protein: CASTIWAGRGYTF
CDR3 DNA: TGTGCCAGCACGATTTGGGCAGGGAGAGGCTACACCTTC